A selection of T cell receptor beta chains follows, all from one sample in a study of identical twins. One entry per CDR3 protein, called by TCRdb with MiXCR from the 5' RACE reads. The data hold around 1.7 million distinct CDR3 sequences, with about 32% observed a single time. The material sequenced was cord blood. These receptors all stem from a newborn girl in good health. Both conserved end residues are part of each CDR3. The order of the fields is CDR3 length, V gene, clone size, CDR3 protein. Clone size is given for some rows only: seen once, a few or many times, or a class if the clone is expanded.

>14|TRBV6-6|few
CASSRTGSIHEQYF
>16|TRBV20-1|.
CSARDRHRGGIYEQYF
>14|TRBV19|few
CASSTAVSYNEQFF
>15|TRBV27|few
CASSSDRDRVNGYTF
>17|TRBV10-3|.
CAISESTGRGQDYGYTF
>14|TRBV25-1|few
CASNGIGELREQFF
>14|TRBV10-3|.
CAISNSGGRQPQHF
>17|TRBV25-1|few
CASSDGRGRTPNYGYTF
>15|TRBV10-3|few
CAISDQDRGPYEQYF
>14|TRBV25-1|few
CASSETSSSYEQYF
>16|TRBV27|.
CASSLGKARGDTEAFF
>15|TRBV21-1|.
CASSLRPGVNTEAFF
>15|TRBV5-5|.
CASSLWRQGGEKLFF
>11|TRBV24-1|.
CATSSAGTQYF
>12|TRBV28|many
CASKGQTYEQYF
>18|TRBV7-9|few
CASSSVSGRGSSTDTQYF
>18|TRBV3-1|.
CASTWSSWIDSGANVLTF
>14|TRBV20-1|.
CSARDNWQGPGYTF
>17|TRBV7-8|.
CASSLLGRATLNTEAFF
>13|TRBV28|few
CASITGSYNEQFF
>11|TRBV7-9|.
CASSLTGNAFF
>18|TRBV7-2|.
CASSFKRSQGEVKNEQFF
>16|TRBV5-1|few
CASSLREPGQLYGYTF
>13|TRBV20-1|.
CSARRTDTYEQYF
>16|TRBV28|.
CASRSGTSGSYNEQFF
>17|TRBV27|.
CASSFRRQYQYPYEQYF
>14|TRBV6-5|few
CASSPPGGNSPLHF
>17|TRBV7-2|.
CASSLAGSGTFQDTQYF
>16|TRBV12-3/TRBV12-4|.
CASSGQGAVNTGELFF
>15|TRBV20-1|once
CSARAGASSYNEQYF
>13|TRBV2|.
CASRGPLNSPLHF
>13|TRBV7-8|few
CASSPREANGYTF
>12|TRBV2|.
CASKEGGTRQFF
>17|TRBV5-1|few
CASSLALTSGGTDTQYF
>19|TRBV5-1|.
CASSLDKTSGRSRTDTQYF
>12|TRBV20-1|few
CSARDVHNEQFF
>12|TRBV29-1|few
CSVREGGYGYTF